The clone carrying this TCR beta chain was detected ten times or more. Via MiXCR, TCRdb re-called the RT-PCR reads, giving one row per CDR3 protein. The data hold about 680,000 distinct CDR3 sequences, with 13% to 15% observed a single time. This CDR3 is 14 amino acids long. V lost 4 bases and J lost 3; bases outside the gene matches: 6. Germline CDR1 reads SQVTM; CDR2 reads ANQGSEA. V gene TRBV29-1 combines with J gene TRBJ2-1; 7 nucleotides align to TRBD2. The clonotype comes from a female donor in good health, serving as a healthy control. Input material: memory CD4+ T cells from blood. CDR3 residues: CSVAVPGGYNEQFF. CDR3 coding DNA: TGCAGCGTTGCCGTCCCGGGGGGCTACAATGAGCAGTTCTTC.